Following are 10 T cell receptor beta chains from one sample sequenced in a study of blood T cell repertoires in COVID-19. The data were produced by immunoSEQ multiplex PCR, yet TCRdb's version contains in-frame clones alone and is incomplete. The sample lists about 300,000 clones, more than 75% occurring once. Input material: peripheral blood. The receptors stem from a woman aged 40 to 55 who had recovered from COVID-19.

The chain is built from TRBV19 and TRBJ1-2; no clear D gene. Trimming took 6 bases from V and 1 from J, leaving 9 bases between them. The germline CDR1 and CDR2 sequences are LNHDA and SQIVND (reference sequence). This CDR3 has 13 residues. The CDR3 reads CASSLAYNYGYTF. CDR3 coding DNA: TGTGCCAGTAGCCTCGCCTATAACTATGGCTACACCTTC. Full variable domain (remainder filled in from reference TRBV19 and TRBJ1-2): DGGITQSPKYLFRKEGQNVTLSCEQNLNHDAMYWYRQDPGQGLRLIYYSQIVNDFQKGDIAEGYSVSREKKESFPLTVTSAQKNPTAFYLCASSLAYNYGYTFGSGTRLTVV.

The genes are TRBV5-4 and TRBJ2-5; a possible D gene is TRBD1 (5 bases). Germline V gene lookup returns CDR1 SGHNT and CDR2 YYREEE (reference sequence). The ends were cut back, 4 bases at V and 5 bases at J, with 15 bases in the middle. CDR3 length: 14 amino acids. The CDR3 is CASSGAETEETQYF. The CDR3 bases are TGTGCCAGCAGCGGGGCCGAGACAGAGGAGACCCAGTACTTC.

This chain connects TRBV7-8 to TRBJ1-3; D remains ambiguous. CDR3 size: 15 residues. Germline assignment: CDR1 SGHVS and CDR2 FQNEAQ. Trimming left V 4 bases short and J 0 bases short, with 10 bases between. The chain's CDR3 is CASSSTANSGNTIYF. CDR3 sequence (DNA): TGTGCCAGCAGCTCCACAGCCAACTCTGGAAACACCATATATTTT.

This clone was recorded only once. The chain couples TRBV9 to TRBJ2-7; 9 bases are shared with TRBD2. This CDR3 is 16 amino acids long. After removal of 0 bases from V and 3 bases from J, the junction contained 7 bases not matched to a gene. Germline CDR1 reads SGDLS; CDR2 reads YYNGEE. CDR3 residues: CASSVGHSGGIYEQYF. CDR3 DNA: TGTGCCAGCAGCGTAGGGCACAGCGGGGGGATCTACGAGCAGTACTTC.

The V and J genes are TRBV12-3 or TRBV12-4 and TRBJ2-3, with D maybe TRBD1 (5 bases). The CDR3 covers 13 residues. The V end lost 4 bases, the J end lost 2 bases, and 7 bases lay between the germline ends. The CDR3 is CASSYRITDTQYF. CDR3 DNA: TGTGCCAGCAGTTACAGGATCACAGATACGCAGTATTTT.

V and J are TRBV19 and TRBJ2-7; TRBD1 is a possible D gene (6 bases). Judging by the DNA end, TRBJ2-5 fits better; the J call may be wrong. This CDR3 has 18 residues. Germline V CDR1 and CDR2: LNHDA, SQIVND (reference sequence). The CDR3 DNA is TGTGCCAGTAGTTGGTCCAAAAACAGGGATTTGTACCAAGAGACCCAGTACTTC. Encoded protein: CASSWSKNRDLYQETQYF.

CDR3 bases: TGTGCCAGCTCACCAACAGGGGGTCTGATGAACACTGAAGCTTTCTTT. Translation gives CASSPTGGLMNTEAFF. The chain couples TRBV18 to TRBJ1-1; 8 positions agree with TRBD1. Germline loops: CDR1 KGHSH, CDR2 LQKENI. The ends lost 2 bases at V and 0 bases at J; junction bases unmatched: 5. The CDR3 sequence is 16 residues long.

This clone has a handful of counts. This chain joins TRBV15 and TRBJ2-4, with 9 bases lining up with TRBD1. With V trimmed by 2 bases and J by 7 bases, 6 bases remained unmatched. This CDR3 has 15 residues. The germline CDR1 and CDR2 sequences are LNHNV and YYDKDF (reference sequence). CDR3 amino acids: CATSRPTGGSNIQYF. CDR3 DNA sequence: TGTGCCACCAGCAGACCGACAGGGGGGTCGAACATTCAGTACTTC.

This rearrangement joins TRBV5-4 to TRBJ2-7; TRBD1 might be the D (6 bases). From germline, CDR1 is SGHNT and CDR2 YYREEE (reference sequence). The CDR3 totals 12 residues. V lost 4 bases to trimming and J lost 3 bases, with 8 bases between them. CDR3 sequence: CASSGGSYEQYF. In DNA, the CDR3 is TGTGCCAGCAGCGGGGGCAGCTACGAGCAGTACTTC.

In the case of this clone: One end of the junction varies from germline; a read error may be responsible. V usage is TRBV7-7 and J usage is TRBJ2-7; 9 bases align to TRBD1. Germline V CDR1 and CDR2: SSHAT, FNYEAQ (reference sequence). This CDR3 is 14 amino acids long. The CDR3 reads CASSFGTGSHEQYF. CDR3 bases: TGTGCTAGCAGCTTCGGGACAGGGTCGCACGAGCAGTACTTC.